The sequence of this T cell receptor (beta chain) was determined in a study of identical twins. TCRdb processed the 5' RACE reads anew with MiXCR; each CDR3 protein has one entry. The sample holds hundreds of thousands of distinct CDR3 sequences; less than 7% are singletons and the top ten take around 2%. Study-level findings and limits: Within beta out-of-frame sequences, the excess sharing observed between twins was weaker. Compared with unrelated sharing, twin-shared out-of-frame alpha sequences had more low-probability sequences. While abundant cord blood beta clonotypes carried fewer insertions, memory repertoires showed no such pattern.

The V end lost 3 bases, the J end lost 5 bases, and 9 bases lay between the germline ends. The germline gives CDR1 SGHTA, CDR2 FQGNSA. The CDR3 runs 13 residues. About this clonotype itself: Antigen: not known.

The gene calls are TRBV7-2 and TRBJ2-3, with D possibly matching TRBD2 (6 bases). This sequence originates from a man younger than 35 in good health. The material sequenced was naive T cells sorted from blood. CDR3 in DNA: TGTGCCAGCAGCTTGGACTACCAAGATACGCAGTATTTT. It codes for CASSLDYQDTQYF.